This T cell receptor beta chain was found in a study of shared clonotypes between healthy human individuals. Overall study: The plates for each donor numbered three CD4 naive, three CD4 memory, two CD8 naive and one CD8 memory. Broader study findings: When naive CD4 clonotypes were compared across several donors, approximately 4.9% were shared.

With regard to this clone: The antigen is undetermined.

The germline V and J ends were trimmed by 1 base and 4 bases, with 7 bases remaining between them. The germline CDR1 and CDR2 sequences are SGHVS and FNYEAQ. The CDR3 is made up of 13 amino acids. Assay used: immunoSEQ multiplex PCR; TCRdb lists only in-frame clones, some missing. The sample contains some 600,000 clones, around 96% of which appear only once. The naive CD8 population came from CD45RO-negative cells selected for CCR7, without terminally differentiated effector memory CD45RA+ cells. Sequenced: naive CD8+ T cells sorted from blood. This clonotype was sampled from a woman in her thirties in good health. This rearrangement joins TRBV7-6 to TRBJ1-2, with TRBD1 as a possible D gene (6 bases). CDR3 in amino acids: CASSLGRGYGYTF. The CDR3 coding sequence is TGTGCCAGCAGCTTAGGCAGGGGCTATGGCTACACCTTC.